This TCR beta chain was recovered during a study of T cell repertoires in cytomegalovirus infection. About the study: Evidence of both CMV infection and a matching HLA type came from public TCR beta signatures.

The CDR3 is 16 amino acids. The V segment lost 0 bases and the J segment 2 bases; nucleotides outside the gene matches: 5. Looked up from germline, CDR1 is SGHDT and CDR2 is YYEEEE. A word on this clonotype: Its antigen is unidentified.

Findings and limits, study-wide: In two of eight donors, the top clonotype was HLA-C-restricted CMV-specific.

In TCRdb, the reads were re-called with MiXCR into one record per CDR3 protein. The sample gives 200,000 or so distinct CDR3 sequences, around two fifths of which show up once; 59% is in the top ten. The starting material was CD8+ T cells from cultured PBMCs, obtained from culture after CMV antigen stimulation. This TCR was sampled from a human donor in good health (CMV status not recorded). Some clones in this sample may be carry-over from other donors' samples. The V and J genes are TRBV5-6 and TRBJ2-3; 8 bases align to TRBD2. The CDR3 here is CASSLDLAGPTDTQYF. CDR3 sequence (DNA): TGTGCCAGCAGCTTGGACCTAGCGGGCCCCACAGATACGCAGTATTTT.